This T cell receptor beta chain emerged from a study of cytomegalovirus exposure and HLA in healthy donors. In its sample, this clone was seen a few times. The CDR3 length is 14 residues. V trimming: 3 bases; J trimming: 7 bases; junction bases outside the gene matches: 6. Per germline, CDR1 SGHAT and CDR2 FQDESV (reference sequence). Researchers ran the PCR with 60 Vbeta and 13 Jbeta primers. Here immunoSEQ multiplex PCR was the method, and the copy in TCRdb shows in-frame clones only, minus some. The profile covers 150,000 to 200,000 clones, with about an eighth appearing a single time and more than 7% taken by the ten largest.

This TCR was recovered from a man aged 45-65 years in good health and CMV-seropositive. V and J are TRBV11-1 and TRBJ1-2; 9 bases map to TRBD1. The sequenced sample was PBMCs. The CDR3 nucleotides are TGTGCCAGCAGCTTGATACAGGGGGCCCCTGGCTACACCTTC. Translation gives CASSLIQGAPGYTF.